The rows below give T cell receptor beta chains drawn from one sample of a study of shared T cell receptors in the human thymus. Method: immunoSEQ multiplex PCR; TCRdb's copy keeps in-frame clones and lacks some. The table lists about 500,000 clones, 75% to 85% of them singletons, with more than 0.01% in the top ten. These same records also appear under a second study, on human thymus T cells.

Sample: thymocytes. The receptors shown here come from a boy younger than two with a congenital heart defect. Each CDR3 is given with its conserved first and last residue. D genes are given only for firm matches. For some rows the clone size is stated as once, few or many, or as a class when expanded; others skip it.

clone_size d_call j_call cdr3_length v_call cdr3_aa cdr3_nt
. TRBD1 TRBJ2-7 14 TRBV29-1 CSVLWTGPTYEQYF TGCAGCGTCTTGTGGACAGGGCCGACCTACGAGCAGTACTTC
. . TRBJ2-7 14 TRBV19 CASSAGQSVSEQYF TGTGCCAGTAGCGCGGGACAGAGCGTGAGCGAGCAGTACTTC
. TRBD1 TRBJ2-7 14 TRBV15 CATAKGADSYEQYF TGTGCCACCGCTAAGGGGGCTGACTCCTACGAGCAGTACTTC
. . TRBJ2-2 14 TRBV6-1 CASIGGRGAGELFF TGTGCCAGCATCGGGGGCAGGGGGGCCGGGGAGCTGTTTTTT
. . TRBJ2-4 15 TRBV27 CASSSTGLRKNIQYF TGTGCCAGCAGTTCGACGGGACTCCGAAAAAACATTCAGTACTTC
few . TRBJ1-2 12 TRBV19 CASSSQGHGYTF TGTGCCAGTAGTTCACAGGGTCATGGCTACACCTTC
. TRBD1 TRBJ1-5 15 TRBV7-2 CASSRQGGTNQPQHF TGTGCCAGCAGCAGACAGGGGGGGACCAATCAGCCCCAGCATTTT
. TRBD2 TRBJ2-3 18 TRBV5-1 CASRGLAGPSSSTDTQYF TGCGCCAGCCGAGGGCTAGCGGGCCCTTCTTCTAGCACAGATACGCAGTATTTT
. TRBD1 TRBJ1-1 16 TRBV5-1 CASSRSPGQGWIEAFF TGCGCCAGCAGCAGAAGCCCGGGACAGGGGTGGATTGAAGCTTTCTTT
. . TRBJ1-5 16 TRBV2 CASSEGLWTVNQPQHF TGTGCCAGCAGTGAGGGCTTATGGACAGTCAATCAGCCCCAGCATTTT
once . TRBJ1-5 12 TRBV5-6 CASRSSNQPQHF TGTGCCAGCAGGAGTAGCAATCAGCCCCAGCATTTT
. . TRBJ2-7 17 TRBV19 CASSQYCLAGRAYEQYF TGTGCCAGTTCACAGTATTGTTTGGCGGGAAGAGCCTACGAGCAGTACTTC
once . TRBJ2-1 11 TRBV4-1 CASKGGDEQFF TGCGCCAGTAAAGGGGGGGATGAGCAGTTCTTC
few TRBD2 TRBJ2-1 15 TRBV27 CASIISGRDYNEQFF TGTGCCAGCATCATTAGCGGGAGGGATTACAATGAGCAGTTCTTC
. . TRBJ2-7 15 TRBV10-2 CASSEGQGTSYEQYF TGCGCCAGCAGTGAGGGGCAGGGGACATCCTACGAGCAGTACTTC
. TRBD2 TRBJ2-7 16 TRBV18 CASSPHGTSGRWEQYF TGTGCCAGCTCACCACATGGGACTAGCGGGCGGTGGGAGCAGTACTTC
once TRBD2 TRBJ2-3 16 TRBV5-1 CASSPPASGTTDTQYF TGCGCCAGCAGCCCCCCCGCTAGCGGGACGACAGATACGCAGTATTTT
. . TRBJ2-3 16 TRBV7-2 CASSPNPDTITDTQYF TGTGCCAGCAGCCCCAACCCGGACACCATCACAGATACGCAGTATTTT
once TRBD1 TRBJ1-5 17 TRBV28 CASSIGQGVPGGQPQHF TGTGCCAGCAGTATCGGACAGGGGGTTCCAGGGGGTCAGCCCCAGCATTTT
. TRBD1 TRBJ1-5 16 TRBV4-3 CASSQDADRVGQPQHF TGCGCCAGCAGCCAAGATGCGGACAGGGTAGGTCAGCCCCAGCATTTT
. . TRBJ2-2 16 TRBV9 CASGRGGQRSAGELFF TGTGCCAGCGGAAGGGGCGGACAGAGGTCAGCCGGGGAGCTGTTTTTT
. TRBD1 TRBJ2-6 19 TRBV11-2 CASSQTRDRSRSGANVLTF TGTGCCAGCAGCCAGACAAGGGACAGATCACGCTCTGGGGCCAACGTCCTGACTTTC
. TRBD2 TRBJ2-7 18 TRBV10-3 CAISFHYPRAGDPYEQYF TGTGCCATCAGCTTCCATTACCCGAGAGCGGGAGACCCCTACGAGCAGTACTTC
. . TRBJ2-3 12 TRBV29-1 CSVQGWADTQYF TGCAGCGTACAGGGCTGGGCAGATACGCAGTATTTT
. TRBD2 TRBJ2-3 19 TRBV7-3 CASSARGTSGRGVEDTQYF TGTGCCAGCAGCGCTCGGGGGACTAGCGGGAGGGGTGTCGAAGATACGCAGTATTTT
. TRBD2 TRBJ2-2 17 TRBV4-3 CASSQDYGSGYTGELFF TGCGCCAGCAGCCAAGATTATGGTAGCGGGTACACCGGGGAGCTGTTTTTT
once TRBD1 TRBJ1-2 14 TRBV6-5 CASSYGTGGNGYTF TGTGCCAGCAGTTACGGGACAGGGGGGAATGGCTACACCTTC
. TRBD1 TRBJ2-2 16 TRBV4-3 CASRPGQGAGTGELFF TGCGCCAGCAGACCGGGACAGGGGGCGGGCACCGGGGAGCTGTTTTTT
. TRBD2 TRBJ2-1 16 TRBV25-1 CASSENGASGVGEQFF TGTGCCAGCAGTGAAAATGGAGCTAGCGGGGTGGGTGAGCAGTTCTTC